The clone carrying this TCR beta chain was recorded only once. Its antigen is unknown. J was trimmed by 2 bases and V by 0 bases; bases with no gene match: 5. CDR1 and CDR2 from the germline V gene are LNHDA and SQIVND (reference sequence). This CDR3 contains 18 residues. Treatment indicated: some 20 received Ad26.COV2.S at low or high dose, single or two shots; several received placebo; per-sample allocation not given. Repertoires come from day 63 after the first vaccine or placebo injection. TCRdb keeps only in-frame clones here, not all; method: immunoSEQ multiplex PCR. The sample records under 500,000 clones, approximately 92% being singletons. These data are taken from a study of Ad26.COV2.S vaccination and SARS-CoV-2 variants. Study overall: The donor was enrolled in the Ad26.COV2.S arm of the COV1001 trial.

Study outcomes and limitations: It was found that vaccine and placebo recipients had similar non-spike TCR breadth.

Source: peripheral blood, taken in a trial of Ad26.COV2.S vaccine versus placebo. J is TRBJ2-3 and V is TRBV19; TRBD2 aligns across 13 bases. This TCR came from a person between 18 and 65 years old who received the Ad26.COV2.S COVID-19 vaccine or a placebo. The CDR3 sequence: CASSIDLGLAGPTDTQYF. DNA for the CDR3: TGTGCCAGTAGTATAGATCTGGGACTAGCGGGGCCCACAGATACGCAGTATTTT.